Listed below are T cell receptor beta chains from one sample, sequenced in a study of shared clonotypes between healthy human individuals. Sequenced by immunoSEQ multiplex PCR; TCRdb stores in-frame clones only, minus some. The sample carries 600,000 to 800,000 clones, around 77% recorded once. The source material was memory CD4+ T cells sorted from blood. The receptors come from a woman aged 30 to 39 in good health. Each CDR3 is given with its conserved first and last residue. Each record gives: J gene, clone size, V gene, D gene, CDR3 protein, CDR3 DNA. A D gene is named only where the DNA matches it firmly. Part of the rows lack a size; the others show once, few, many or a class for expanded clones.

TRBJ2-5 . TRBV5-1 TRBD2 CASSFSGRPVQETQYF TGCGCCAGCAGCTTTAGCGGGAGGCCAGTGCAGGAGACCCAGTACTTC
TRBJ2-5 once TRBV12-2 . CASRFQGDVQETQYF TGTGCAAGTCGCTTTCAGGGGGATGTCCAAGAGACCCAGTACTTC
TRBJ2-1 . TRBV7-2 . CASSAGAFSTGYGYNEQFF TGTGCCAGCAGCGCAGGGGCGTTTTCAACAGGGTACGGCTACAATGAGCAGTTCTTC
TRBJ1-3 . TRBV5-1 TRBD1 CASSDGTAGNTIYF TGCGCCAGCAGCGATGGGACAGCGGGAAACACCATATATTTT
TRBJ2-3 . TRBV11-2 TRBD2 CASSLQPGLRTDTQYF TGTGCCAGCAGTTTACAGCCGGGACTACGCACAGATACGCAGTATTTT
TRBJ2-3 once TRBV18 TRBD2 CASSPPLAGGSDTQYF TGTGCCAGCTCACCACCCCTAGCGGGAGGATCAGATACGCAGTATTTT
TRBJ1-5 . TRBV16 . CASSQKRDNQPQHF TGTGCCAGCAGCCAGAAGAGAGACAATCAGCCCCAGCATTTT
TRBJ2-1 many TRBV6-5 . CASSSRDPWSFGEQFF TGTGCCAGCAGTTCCCGGGACCCGTGGTCGTTCGGAGAGCAGTTCTTC
TRBJ1-5 . TRBV10-3 . CAISESKQGGQPQHF TGTGCCATCAGTGAGTCGAAACAGGGAGGTCAGCCCCAGCATTTT
TRBJ1-2 . TRBV6-5 . CASRARRDGYTF TGTGCCAGCCGCGCCCGCAGGGATGGCTACACCTTC
TRBJ1-5 . TRBV4-1 . CASSQGPTHLKSNQPQHF TGCGCCAGCAGCCAAGGCCCCACCCATCTAAAAAGCAATCAGCCCCAGCATTTT
TRBJ2-6 . TRBV30 . CAWSIGSGANVLTF TGTGCCTGGAGTATCGGGTCTGGGGCCAACGTCCTGACTTTC
TRBJ2-1 . TRBV7-2 . CASSLAQRNNEQFF TGTGCCAGCAGCTTAGCCCAGCGGAACAATGAGCAGTTCTTC
TRBJ2-3 . TRBV29-1 . CSVEGGISDTQYF TGCAGCGTTGAAGGTGGGATAAGCGATACGCAGTATTTT
TRBJ2-7 once TRBV28 . CASSFLPHSYEQYF TGTGCCAGCAGTTTTCTCCCCCACTCCTACGAGCAGTACTTC
TRBJ1-1 once TRBV19 . CASSSPLGETGTEAFF TGTGCCAGTAGTTCCCCCCTCGGAGAGACTGGGACTGAAGCTTTCTTT
TRBJ2-7 . TRBV11-2 . CASSLRTGSSHF TGTGCCAGCAGCCTAAGAACAGGGTCCTCTCACTTC
TRBJ1-2 few TRBV5-6 . CASSFVQGSDYGYTF TGTGCCAGCAGCTTTGTACAGGGTAGCGACTATGGCTACACCTTC
TRBJ1-4 . TRBV27 . CASSPHGTWGTNEKLFF TGTGCCAGCAGTCCCCACGGGACCTGGGGAACTAATGAAAAACTGTTTTTT
TRBJ1-4 . TRBV19 TRBD1 CASSIDRGQEKLFF TGTGCCAGTTCCATTGACAGGGGGCAAGAAAAACTGTTTTTT
TRBJ2-7 . TRBV4-1 . CASSPGGRSEQYF TGCGCCAGCAGCCCGGGCGGTCGAAGCGAGCAGTACTTC
TRBJ2-1 . TRBV11-2 . CASSLGLVQNNEQFF TGTGCCAGCAGCTTGGGATTAGTTCAGAACAATGAGCAGTTCTTC
TRBJ2-3 . TRBV15 TRBD2 CATSRDGRASSTDTQYF TGTGCCACCAGCAGAGACGGGAGGGCCTCAAGCACAGATACGCAGTATTTT
TRBJ1-5 . TRBV19 . CASSMRQPDQPQHF TGTGCCAGTAGTATGAGGCAGCCAGATCAGCCCCAGCATTTT
TRBJ1-1 . TRBV6-6 . CASSYRQLTNTEAFF TGTGCCAGCAGTTACCGACAGCTCACAAACACTGAAGCTTTCTTT
TRBJ2-3 . TRBV14 TRBD2 CASKRERITDTQYF TGTGCCAGCAAGCGGGAGAGAATCACAGATACGCAGTATTTT
TRBJ2-7 . TRBV30 TRBD2 CAWSKPWTSGSEQYF TGTGCCTGGAGTAAGCCCTGGACTAGCGGGAGCGAGCAGTACTTC
TRBJ2-1 . TRBV11-2 . CASSLGSVYNEQFF TGTGCCAGCAGCTTAGGATCAGTATACAATGAGCAGTTCTTC
TRBJ2-7 . TRBV27 TRBD2 CASSSLAGAAYEQYF TGTGCCAGCAGTTCCTTAGCGGGAGCCGCCTACGAGCAGTACTTC
TRBJ2-2 . TRBV12-2 . CASRQDSPMNTGELFF TGTGCAAGTCGTCAGGACAGCCCCATGAACACCGGGGAGCTGTTTTTT
TRBJ2-1 . TRBV4-1 TRBD2 CASSQALTSGGQNEQFF TGCGCCAGCAGCCAGGCCCTGACTAGCGGTGGGCAGAATGAGCAGTTCTTC
TRBJ2-1 . TRBV12-5 TRBD2 CASGLAPWAGLAGFPYNEQFF TGTGCTAGTGGTTTGGCTCCATGGGCAGGACTAGCGGGATTCCCCTACAATGAGCAGTTCTTC
TRBJ1-2 few TRBV28 . CASYGTPNGYGYTF TGTGCCAGCTACGGGACGCCGAATGGCTATGGCTACACCTTC
TRBJ2-7 . TRBV7-2 . CASSPQPYGEQYF TGTGCCAGCAGCCCGCAACCCTACGGCGAGCAGTACTTC
TRBJ1-5 . TRBV19 TRBD1 CASSRKDRGLRNQPQHF TGTGCCAGTAGTAGAAAGGACAGGGGCCTCCGAAATCAGCCCCAGCATTTT
TRBJ1-1 . TRBV19 . CASSVRTELEAFF TGTGCCAGTAGTGTCCGGACGGAACTAGAAGCTTTCTTT
TRBJ2-5 . TRBV5-1 . CASSALGGGETQYF TGCGCCAGCAGCGCTTTGGGGGGCGGAGAGACCCAGTACTTC
TRBJ2-1 . TRBV29-1 . CSFAGFHNEQFF TGCAGCTTCGCAGGGTTTCACAATGAGCAGTTCTTC
TRBJ2-7 . TRBV2 . CASSSQVTYEQYF TGTGCCAGCAGTTCCCAGGTGACCTACGAGCAGTACTTC
TRBJ2-1 . TRBV7-9 . CASSPRDSQFF TGTGCCAGCAGCCCCCGGGACTCACAGTTCTTC
TRBJ2-7 . TRBV7-2 . CASSSSWAAYEQYF TGTGCCAGCAGCTCATCATGGGCGGCCTACGAGCAGTACTTC
TRBJ2-3 . TRBV14 . CASSQAGLPTDTQYF TGTGCCAGCAGCCAAGCGGGACTTCCCACAGATACGCAGTATTTT
TRBJ2-1 . TRBV25-1 . CASSEMPQAGSSYNEQFF TGTGCCAGCAGTGAAATGCCCCAAGCGGGCTCCTCCTACAATGAGCAGTTCTTC
TRBJ2-7 . TRBV4-1 TRBD2 CASSRGTSGLYEQYF TGCGCCAGCAGCCGGGGGACTAGCGGGCTCTACGAGCAGTACTTC
TRBJ2-2 . TRBV11-2 TRBD1 CASSLGGGQGNTGELFF TGTGCCAGCAGCTTGGGAGGAGGACAGGGGAACACCGGGGAGCTGTTTTTT
TRBJ2-5 . TRBV10-3 . CAISEGGNQETQYF TGTGCCATCAGTGAGGGGGGAAACCAAGAGACCCAGTACTTC
TRBJ2-2 . TRBV4-1 TRBD1 CASSHYRGQAGELFF TGCGCCAGCAGCCATTACAGGGGGCAGGCCGGGGAGCTGTTTTTT
TRBJ1-2 . TRBV2 . CASSVLDRLYGYTF TGTGCCAGCAGTGTACTTGACAGACTCTATGGCTACACCTTC
TRBJ2-3 . TRBV7-2 TRBD1 CASSMTGVDTQYF TGTGCCAGCAGCATGACAGGGGTCGATACGCAGTATTTT
TRBJ2-6 . TRBV8-2 . CGSRSKPQSRANVLTF TGTGGCAGTCGTAGTAAGCCACAAAGTCGGGCCAACGTCCTGACTTTC
TRBJ1-2 once TRBV30 TRBD1 CAWSRTGRVVGGYTF TGTGCCTGGAGTCGGACAGGGCGGGTGGTTGGTGGCTACACCTTC
TRBJ2-4 . TRBV6-1 TRBD1 CASSETGSGAIQYF TGTGCCAGCAGTGAGACAGGGTCAGGGGCCATTCAGTACTTC
TRBJ1-4 . TRBV5-1 . CASSDSPAGNEKLFF TGCGCCAGCAGCGACTCCCCAGCGGGGAATGAAAAACTGTTTTTT
TRBJ2-5 once TRBV6-4 TRBD2 CASSDSQSRRGETQYF TGTGCCAGCAGTGACTCCCAGAGTAGGCGGGGGGAGACCCAGTACTTC
TRBJ1-4 . TRBV11-2 . CASSANWGAANEKLFF TGTGCCAGCAGCGCTAACTGGGGGGCGGCTAATGAAAAACTGTTTTTT